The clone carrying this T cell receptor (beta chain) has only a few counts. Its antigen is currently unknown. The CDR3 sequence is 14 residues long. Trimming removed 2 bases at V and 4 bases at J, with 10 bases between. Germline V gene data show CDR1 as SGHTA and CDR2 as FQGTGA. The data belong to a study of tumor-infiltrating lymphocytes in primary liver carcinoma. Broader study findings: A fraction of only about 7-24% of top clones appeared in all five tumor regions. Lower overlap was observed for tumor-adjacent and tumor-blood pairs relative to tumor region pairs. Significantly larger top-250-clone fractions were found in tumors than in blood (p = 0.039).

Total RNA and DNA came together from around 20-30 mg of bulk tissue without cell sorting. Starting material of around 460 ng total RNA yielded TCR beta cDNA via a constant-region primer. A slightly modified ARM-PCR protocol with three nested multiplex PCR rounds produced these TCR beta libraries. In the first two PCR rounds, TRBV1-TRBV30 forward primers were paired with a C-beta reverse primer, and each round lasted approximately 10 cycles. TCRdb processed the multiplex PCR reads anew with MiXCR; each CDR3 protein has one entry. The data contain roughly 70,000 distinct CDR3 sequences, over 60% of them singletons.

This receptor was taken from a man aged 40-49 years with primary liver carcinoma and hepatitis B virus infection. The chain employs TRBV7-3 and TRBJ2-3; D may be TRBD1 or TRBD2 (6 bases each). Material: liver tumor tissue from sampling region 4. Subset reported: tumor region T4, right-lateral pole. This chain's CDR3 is CASSLEGGPDTQYF. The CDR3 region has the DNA TGTGCCAGCAGCTTAGAAGGGGGGCCAGATACGCAGTATTTT.